This paragraph reports one T cell receptor (beta chain). V dropped 0 bases and J dropped 8 bases, with 13 bases sitting between them. Germline V gene data show CDR1 as MNHEY and CDR2 as SVGAGI. The CDR3 is 14 residues long. The record originates from a study of cytomegalovirus exposure and HLA in healthy donors. Primers: 60 Vbeta forward and 13 Jbeta reverse. TCRdb keeps only in-frame clones here, not all; method: immunoSEQ multiplex PCR. The sample table includes around 60,000 clones. This sequence originates from a man aged 30-40 years in good health and CMV-seropositive. Sample: PBMCs. The chain links TRBV6-5 to TRBJ1-1, with D perhaps matching TRBD1 (5 bases). CDR3 region: CASSYSGTINEAFF. CDR3 nucleotides: TGTGCCAGCAGTTACTCGGGGACTATTAACGAAGCTTTCTTT.